This T cell receptor beta chain was retrieved from a study of T cell responses to AZD1222 COVID-19 vaccine. The CDR3 has 13 residues. CDR1 is SGHRS and CDR2 is YFSETQ in the germline V gene. With V trimmed by 3 bases and J by 9 bases, 6 bases remained unmatched. Sequencing used immunoSEQ multiplex PCR; TCRdb keeps in-frame clones, though not all of them. The sample comprises roughly 150,000 clones, 85% to 90% of which are singletons, and 1.5% to 2% rests with the top ten. Second-dose groups at about 4 or about 12 weeks were pooled. Whole-study findings and limits: Nearly half of unique spike-specific TCRs reportedly avoided B.1.351 and B.1.1.7 mutated regions. At study baseline, merely five or six AZD1222 recipients were seropositive. All repertoire sampling was performed exclusively after the peak T cell response.

Concerning this clone itself: What it recognizes is unknown.

The material sequenced was peripheral blood, taken 28 days after the second AZD1222 dose. The TCR sequence derives from an adult who received the AZD1222 COVID-19 vaccine. The chain has TRBV5-1 and TRBJ1-1; 9 nucleotides match TRBD1. CDR3 sequence (DNA): TGCGCCAGCAGCTCGGAAGGGACAGGGAAAGCTTTCTTT. Its translation: CASSSEGTGKAFF.